This entry lists 11 T cell receptor beta chains sequenced from one sample in a study of shared clonotypes between healthy human individuals. Libraries were prepared by immunoSEQ multiplex PCR; TCRdb keeps only in-frame clonotypes and omits some of them. Of approximately 980,000 clones in the sample, approximately 80% are singletons; the top ten hold about 1.5%. Sequenced sample: memory CD4+ T cells sorted from blood. Subset of the sample: CD45RA-negative fraction. The receptor source for this set is a man between 18 and 29 years old in good health.

This chain links TRBV15 with TRBJ2-5; D unclear. The CDR3 loop spans 15 amino acids. The V end lost 1 base, the J end lost 5 bases, and 14 bases lay between the germline ends. CDR1 and CDR2 from the germline V gene are LNHNV and YYDKDF (reference sequence). The CDR3 reads CATSRATVWGETQYF. CDR3 coding DNA: TGTGCCACCAGCAGAGCGACTGTCTGGGGTGAGACCCAGTACTTC.

The genes are TRBV16 and TRBJ1-1; D perhaps matches TRBD1 (5 bases). Germline lookup yields CDR1 KGHSY and CDR2 FQNENV. Deletions cut 0 bases from V and 10 bases from J, with 12 bases between. CDR3 size: 13 residues. This CDR3 is CASSQSSVGVAFF. The CDR3 DNA follows: TGTGCCAGCAGCCAATCGTCCGTGGGGGTAGCTTTCTTT.

J is TRBJ1-6 and V is TRBV19; tentatively, D is TRBD1 (5 bases). The CDR3 spans 13 residues. With 6 bases removed from V and 5 bases from J, the gap between germline ends came to 8 bases. Germline V gene lookup returns CDR1 LNHDA and CDR2 SQIVND (reference sequence). The CDR3 protein is CASRGGDNSPLHF. The CDR3 coding sequence is TGTGCCAGTAGAGGAGGGGATAATTCACCCCTCCACTTT.

About this clone: At one end the junction does not follow the germline gene, possibly because of a read error. The chain carries TRBV18 and TRBJ1-4; 9 nucleotides agree with TRBD1. The CDR3 loop spans 15 amino acids. Germline CDR1 reads KGHSH; CDR2 reads LQKENI. This CDR3 is CASSAGQGRNEKLFF. The CDR3 DNA reads as TGTGCCAGCTCAGCCGGACAGGGGCGAAATGAGAAACTGTTTTTT.

A single count supports this clone. V usage is TRBV18 and J usage is TRBJ1-2; 9 bases agree with TRBD1. Germline loops: CDR1 KGHSH, CDR2 LQKENI. Losses at the gene ends were 2 bases for V and 3 bases for J; bases not matched to a gene: 7. The CDR3 extends over 16 amino acids. The CDR3: CASSPSQGAEDYGYTF. As DNA, the CDR3 is TGTGCCAGCTCACCATCACAGGGGGCAGAGGACTATGGCTACACCTTC.

The rearrangement uses TRBV5-1 and TRBJ2-3, with 8 nucleotides matching TRBD1. The germline V gene encodes CDR1 SGHRS and CDR2 YFSETQ. The CDR3 runs to 11 residues. The V segment lost 0 bases and the J segment 14 bases; nucleotides outside the gene matches: 2. CDR3 in DNA: TGCGCCAGCAGCTTGGGGACAGGGTCGTATTTT. This translates into CASSLGTGSYF.

The chain recombines TRBV7-2 with TRBJ1-3; D is ambiguous. Trimming removed 2 bases at V and 8 bases at J, with 10 bases between. The CDR3 extends over 13 amino acids. Germline values: CDR1 SGHTA, CDR2 FQGNSA. The CDR3 nucleotides read TGTGCCAGCAGCTTAACGCGGCTACACACCATATATTTT. This translates into CASSLTRLHTIYF.

CDR3 in amino acids: CASSFGGSSYTGELFF. Written as DNA, the CDR3 is TGTGCCAGCAGCTTCGGCGGCTCATCCTATACCGGGGAGCTGTTTTTT. V and J are TRBV7-2 and TRBJ2-2, with no clear D. The germline V and J ends were trimmed by 3 bases and 5 bases, with 16 bases remaining between them. This CDR3 has 16 residues. Looked up from germline, CDR1 is SGHTA and CDR2 is FQGNSA.

The chain has TRBV19 and TRBJ2-6; no definite D call. V was trimmed by 2 bases and J by 4 bases, leaving 12 bases between them. This CDR3 has 16 amino acids. In germline, CDR1 is LNHDA, CDR2 SQIVND (reference sequence). This CDR3 reads CASSILAPQGANVLTF. The CDR3 DNA is TGTGCCAGTAGTATACTGGCTCCCCAGGGGGCCAACGTCCTGACTTTC.

V is TRBV11-2 and J is TRBJ2-5; D may correspond to TRBD1 or TRBD2 (5 bases each). Looked up from germline, CDR1 is SGHAT and CDR2 is FQNNGV. The CDR3 loop spans 15 amino acids. Trimming took off 2 bases at V and 5 bases at J, with 15 bases between the two ends. The CDR3 spells CASSLLGPTMETQYF. The CDR3 nucleotides read TGTGCCAGCAGCTTATTGGGACCAACCATGGAGACCCAGTACTTC.

The V gene is TRBV28, the J gene TRBJ2-7; TRBD2 is a possible D gene (5 bases). Germline V gene sequence: CDR1 MDHEN, CDR2 SYDVKM. This CDR3 is 13 amino acids long. V was pared by 6 bases and J by 7 bases, with 16 bases between. DNA for the CDR3: TGTGCCAGCAGCTCTTATAATAGCGAGGAGCAGTACTTC. Protein: CASSSYNSEEQYF.